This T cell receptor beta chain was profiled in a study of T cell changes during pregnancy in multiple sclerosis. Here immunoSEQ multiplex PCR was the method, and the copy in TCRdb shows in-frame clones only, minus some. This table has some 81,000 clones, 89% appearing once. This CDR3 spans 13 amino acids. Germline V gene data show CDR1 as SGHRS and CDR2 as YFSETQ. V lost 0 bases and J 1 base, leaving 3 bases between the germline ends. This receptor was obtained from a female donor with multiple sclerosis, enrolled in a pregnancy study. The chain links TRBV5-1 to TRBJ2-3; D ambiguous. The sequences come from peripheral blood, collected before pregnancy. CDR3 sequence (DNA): TGCGCCAGCAGCTTGGGGCGCACAGATACGCAGTATTTT. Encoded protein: CASSLGRTDTQYF. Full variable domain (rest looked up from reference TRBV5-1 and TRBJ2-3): KAGVTQTPRYLIKTRGQQVTLSCSPISGHRSVSWYQQTPGQGLQFLFEYFSETQRNKGNFPGRFSGRQFSNSRSEMNVSTLELGDSALYLCASSLGRTDTQYFGPGTRLTVL.